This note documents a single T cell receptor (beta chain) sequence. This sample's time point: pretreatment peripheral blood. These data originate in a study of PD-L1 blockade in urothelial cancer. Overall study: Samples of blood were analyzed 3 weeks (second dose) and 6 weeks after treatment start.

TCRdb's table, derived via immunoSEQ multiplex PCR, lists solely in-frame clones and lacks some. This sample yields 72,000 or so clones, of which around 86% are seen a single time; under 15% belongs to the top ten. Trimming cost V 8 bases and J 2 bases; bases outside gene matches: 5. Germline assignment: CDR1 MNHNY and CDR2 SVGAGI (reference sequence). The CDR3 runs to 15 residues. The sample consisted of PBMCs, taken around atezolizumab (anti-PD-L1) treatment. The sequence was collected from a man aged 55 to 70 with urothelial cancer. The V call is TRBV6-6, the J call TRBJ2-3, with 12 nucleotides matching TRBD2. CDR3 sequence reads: CASQLAGGLTDTQYF. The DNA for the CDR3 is TGTGCCAGCCAACTAGCGGGGGGTCTCACAGATACGCAGTATTTT.